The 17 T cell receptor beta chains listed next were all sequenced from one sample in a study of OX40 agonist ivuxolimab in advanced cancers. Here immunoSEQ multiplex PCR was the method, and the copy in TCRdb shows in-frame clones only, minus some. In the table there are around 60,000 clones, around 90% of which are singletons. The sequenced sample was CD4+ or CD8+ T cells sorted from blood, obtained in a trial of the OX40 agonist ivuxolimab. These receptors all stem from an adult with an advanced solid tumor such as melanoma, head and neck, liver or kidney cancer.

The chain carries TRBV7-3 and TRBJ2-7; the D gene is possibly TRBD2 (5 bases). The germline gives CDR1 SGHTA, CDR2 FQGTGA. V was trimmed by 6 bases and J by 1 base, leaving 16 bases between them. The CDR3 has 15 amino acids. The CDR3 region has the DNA TGTGCCAGCAGTTACGTTTTGGGGAGATCCTACGAGCAGTACTTC. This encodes CASSYVLGRSYEQYF. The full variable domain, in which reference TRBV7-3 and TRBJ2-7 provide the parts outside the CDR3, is GAGVSQTPSNKVTEKGKYVELRCDPISGHTALYWYRQSLGQGPEFLIYFQGTGAADDSGLPNDRFFAVRPEGSVSTLKIQRTERGDSAVYLCASSYVLGRSYEQYFGPGTRLTVT.

This CDR3 is CAISAQTNQPQHF. The CDR3, as DNA: TGTGCCATCAGTGCACAGACCAATCAGCCCCAGCATTTT. The chain has TRBV10-3 and TRBJ1-5, with D unresolved. V dropped 4 bases and J dropped 3 bases, with 7 bases sitting between them. This CDR3 comprises 13 residues. Germline assignment: CDR1 ENHRY and CDR2 SYGVKD.

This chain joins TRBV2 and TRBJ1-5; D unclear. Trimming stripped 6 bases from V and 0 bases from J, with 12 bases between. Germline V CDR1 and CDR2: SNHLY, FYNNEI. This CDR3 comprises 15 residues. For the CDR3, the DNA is TGTGCCAGCAGGGGTAGACTTATTAGCAATCAGCCCCAGCATTTT. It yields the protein CASRGRLISNQPQHF.

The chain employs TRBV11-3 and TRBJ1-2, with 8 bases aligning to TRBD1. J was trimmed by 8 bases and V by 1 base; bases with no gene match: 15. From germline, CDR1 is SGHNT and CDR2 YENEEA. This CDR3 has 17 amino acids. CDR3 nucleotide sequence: TGTGCCAGCAGCTTAGGGTCGAGGACAGGGTATAATGGAGGCTACACCTTC. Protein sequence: CASSLGSRTGYNGGYTF.

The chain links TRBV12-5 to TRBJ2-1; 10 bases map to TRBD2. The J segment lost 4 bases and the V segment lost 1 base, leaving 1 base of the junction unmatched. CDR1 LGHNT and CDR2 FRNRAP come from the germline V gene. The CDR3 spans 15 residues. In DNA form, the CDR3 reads TGTGCTAGTGGTTTGGGACTAGCGGGTTACAATGAGCAGTTCTTC. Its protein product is CASGLGLAGYNEQFF.

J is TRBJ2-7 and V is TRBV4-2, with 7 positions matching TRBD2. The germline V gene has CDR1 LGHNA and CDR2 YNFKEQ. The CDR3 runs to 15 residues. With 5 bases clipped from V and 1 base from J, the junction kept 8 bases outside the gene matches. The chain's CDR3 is CASSSSGTGSYEQYF. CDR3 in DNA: TGTGCCAGCAGCTCGAGCGGGACTGGATCCTACGAGCAGTACTTC.

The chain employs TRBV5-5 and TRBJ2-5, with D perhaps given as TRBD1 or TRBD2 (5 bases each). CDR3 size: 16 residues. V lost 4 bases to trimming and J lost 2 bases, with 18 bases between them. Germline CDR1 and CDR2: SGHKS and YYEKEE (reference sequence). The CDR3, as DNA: TGTGCCAGCAGCCAAGCCGGGACGAACCATCAAGAGACCCAGTACTTC. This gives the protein CASSQAGTNHQETQYF.

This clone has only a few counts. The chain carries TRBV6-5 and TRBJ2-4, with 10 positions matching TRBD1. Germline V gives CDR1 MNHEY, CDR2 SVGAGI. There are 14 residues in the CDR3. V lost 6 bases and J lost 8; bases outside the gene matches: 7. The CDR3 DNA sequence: TGTGCCAGCAGCCAAGGGGACAGGGGATACATTCAGTACTTC. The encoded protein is CASSQGDRGYIQYF.

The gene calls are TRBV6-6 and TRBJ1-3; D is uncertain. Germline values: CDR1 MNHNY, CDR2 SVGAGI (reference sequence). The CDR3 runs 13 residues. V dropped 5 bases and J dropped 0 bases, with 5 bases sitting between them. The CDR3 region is CASSTVSGNTIYF. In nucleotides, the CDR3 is TGTGCCAGCAGTACAGTCTCTGGAAACACCATATATTTT.

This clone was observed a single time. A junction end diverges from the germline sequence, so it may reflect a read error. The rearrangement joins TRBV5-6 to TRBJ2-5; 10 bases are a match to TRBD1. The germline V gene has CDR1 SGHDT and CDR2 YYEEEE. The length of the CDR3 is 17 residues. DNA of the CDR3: TGTGCCAGCAGTTTGGACAGGGGGTCGCGCGTCAAAGAGACCCAGTACTTC. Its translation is CASSLDRGSRVKETQYF.

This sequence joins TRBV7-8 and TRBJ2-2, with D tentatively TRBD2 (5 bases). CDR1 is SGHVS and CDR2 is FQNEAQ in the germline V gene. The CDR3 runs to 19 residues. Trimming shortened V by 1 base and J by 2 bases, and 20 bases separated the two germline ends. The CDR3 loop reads CASSLDMVFRGINTGELFF. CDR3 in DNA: TGTGCCAGCAGCTTAGACATGGTCTTCCGGGGTATCAACACCGGGGAGCTGTTTTTT.

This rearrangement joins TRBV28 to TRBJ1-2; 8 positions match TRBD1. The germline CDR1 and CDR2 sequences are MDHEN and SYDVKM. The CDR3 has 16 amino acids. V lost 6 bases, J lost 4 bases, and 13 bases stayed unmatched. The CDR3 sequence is CASRPGAGRGPYGYTF. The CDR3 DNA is TGTGCCAGCAGGCCGGGGGCTGGCAGGGGGCCCTATGGCTACACCTTC.

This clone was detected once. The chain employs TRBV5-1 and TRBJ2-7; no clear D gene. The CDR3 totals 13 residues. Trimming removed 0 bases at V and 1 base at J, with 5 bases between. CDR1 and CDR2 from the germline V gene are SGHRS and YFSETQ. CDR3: CASSLGRSYEQYF. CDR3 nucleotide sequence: TGCGCCAGCAGCTTGGGCCGATCCTACGAGCAGTACTTC.

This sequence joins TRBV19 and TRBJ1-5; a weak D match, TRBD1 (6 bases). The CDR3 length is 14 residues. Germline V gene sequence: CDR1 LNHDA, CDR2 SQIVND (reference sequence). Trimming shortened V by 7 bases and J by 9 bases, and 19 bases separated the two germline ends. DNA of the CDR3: TGTGCCAGTAACGATCGGGGGGGCTTGCGGCCCCAGCATTTT. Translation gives CASNDRGGLRPQHF.

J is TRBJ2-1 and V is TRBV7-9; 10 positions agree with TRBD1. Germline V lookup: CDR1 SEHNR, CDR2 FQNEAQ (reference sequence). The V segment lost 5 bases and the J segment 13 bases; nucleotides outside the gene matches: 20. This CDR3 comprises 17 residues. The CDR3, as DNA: TGTGCCAGCAGCATGGACAGGGGGAGCCAGGGGGGTTCCCCCCAGTTCTTC. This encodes CASSMDRGSQGGSPQFF.

CDR3 nucleotide sequence: TGTGCCAGTAGTATAGCCCTTAACACTGAAGCTTTCTTT. Protein product: CASSIALNTEAFF. The chain carries TRBV19 and TRBJ1-1; D gene ambiguous. There are 13 residues in the CDR3. The V gene's germline CDR1 is LNHDA and CDR2 SQIVND (reference sequence). The V end was cut by 1 base, the J end by 2 bases, with 5 bases between.

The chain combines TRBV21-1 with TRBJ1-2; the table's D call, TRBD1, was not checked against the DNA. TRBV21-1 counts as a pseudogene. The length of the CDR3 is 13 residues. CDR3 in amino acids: CASSWDRNYGYTF. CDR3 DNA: TGTGCCAGCAGCTGGGACAGGAACTATGGCTACACCTTC.